The rows below give T cell receptor beta chains drawn from one sample of a study of T cell changes during pregnancy in multiple sclerosis. Only in-frame clones appear in the TCRdb table, and some are missing; sequencing was by immunoSEQ multiplex PCR. The sample shows 40,000 to 45,000 clones, around 90% of them seen only once. The specimen comprised CD4+ T cells from peripheral blood mononuclear cells, sampled before pregnancy. These receptors were obtained from a female donor with multiple sclerosis, enrolled in a pregnancy study. The CDR3 runs from the conserved cysteine through the conserved F or W. The D gene is left open where the match is weak. Only part of the rows carry a size: once, few, many, or a class if the clone is expanded.

clone size: NA; V gene: TRBV7-3; D gene: NA; J gene: TRBJ1-1; CDR3 protein: CASSLRVGTEAFF; CDR3 DNA: TGTGCCAGCAGCTTACGGGTGGGCACTGAAGCTTTCTTT
clone size: once; V gene: TRBV7-9; D gene: NA; J gene: TRBJ1-4; CDR3 protein: CASSPVGSDGEKLFF; CDR3 DNA: TGTGCCAGCAGCCCAGTCGGGTCCGACGGAGAAAAACTGTTTTTT
clone size: NA; V gene: TRBV7-3; D gene: TRBD1; J gene: TRBJ1-2; CDR3 protein: CASSLTRQGDGYTF; CDR3 DNA: TGTGCCAGCAGCCTAACCCGACAGGGTGACGGCTACACCTTC
clone size: NA; V gene: TRBV15; D gene: TRBD1; J gene: TRBJ1-5; CDR3 protein: CATSRKQGNQPQHF; CDR3 DNA: TGTGCCACCAGCAGGAAACAGGGGAATCAGCCCCAGCATTTT
clone size: NA; V gene: TRBV2; D gene: TRBD2; J gene: TRBJ2-1; CDR3 protein: CASSDELAGVNEQFF; CDR3 DNA: TGTGCCAGCAGTGATGAACTAGCGGGGGTCAATGAGCAGTTCTTC
clone size: NA; V gene: TRBV27; D gene: NA; J gene: TRBJ2-3; CDR3 protein: CASSLFSQRSTDTQYF; CDR3 DNA: TGTGCCAGCAGTTTATTCTCCCAGCGGAGCACAGATACGCAGTATTTT
clone size: NA; V gene: TRBV18; D gene: NA; J gene: TRBJ1-6; CDR3 protein: CASSLTLTGSTLHF; CDR3 DNA: TGTGCCAGCTCACTCACCCTCACGGGGTCGACCCTCCACTTT
clone size: NA; V gene: TRBV28; D gene: NA; J gene: TRBJ2-7; CDR3 protein: CASRRGTPYEQYF; CDR3 DNA: TGTGCCAGCCGGAGGGGTACCCCCTACGAGCAGTACTTC
clone size: once; V gene: TRBV5-4; D gene: NA; J gene: TRBJ2-7; CDR3 protein: CASSGGELTGEQYF; CDR3 DNA: TGTGCCAGCAGCGGAGGGGAGCTTACGGGCGAGCAGTACTTC
clone size: NA; V gene: TRBV18; D gene: TRBD2; J gene: TRBJ2-3; CDR3 protein: CASSPLAGGGTDTQYF; CDR3 DNA: TGTGCCAGCTCACCGCTAGCGGGGGGAGGCACAGATACGCAGTATTTT
clone size: NA; V gene: TRBV4-1; D gene: NA; J gene: TRBJ1-2; CDR3 protein: CASSQVLGGRYYGYTF; CDR3 DNA: TGCGCCAGCAGCCAAGTGTTGGGGGGTCGGTACTATGGCTACACCTTC
clone size: NA; V gene: TRBV11-2; D gene: TRBD1; J gene: TRBJ2-7; CDR3 protein: CASSLVALGQGEQYF; CDR3 DNA: TGTGCCAGCAGCTTAGTTGCCCTGGGACAGGGGGAGCAGTACTTC
clone size: NA; V gene: TRBV10-2; D gene: TRBD1; J gene: TRBJ1-4; CDR3 protein: CASRLTQGPSEKLFF; CDR3 DNA: TGCGCCAGCAGGCTTACACAGGGGCCTTCTGAAAAACTGTTTTTT
clone size: NA; V gene: TRBV28; D gene: TRBD2; J gene: TRBJ2-3; CDR3 protein: CASSLWFSGTSGSPTDTQYF; CDR3 DNA: TGTGCCAGCAGTTTATGGTTTAGTGGAACTAGCGGGAGCCCCACAGATACGCAGTATTTT
clone size: NA; V gene: TRBV19; D gene: NA; J gene: TRBJ1-1; CDR3 protein: CASRPTEVISGFGTEAFF; CDR3 DNA: TGTGCCAGTAGGCCGACAGAAGTTATCTCCGGATTCGGCACTGAAGCTTTCTTT
clone size: NA; V gene: TRBV5-8; D gene: NA; J gene: TRBJ2-3; CDR3 protein: CASSLQGSSTDTQYF; CDR3 DNA: TGTGCCAGCAGCTTGCAGGGGTCTAGCACAGATACGCAGTATTTT
clone size: NA; V gene: TRBV6-1; D gene: TRBD1; J gene: TRBJ2-3; CDR3 protein: CASSHRGSTDTQYF; CDR3 DNA: TGTGCCAGCAGTCACAGGGGATCCACAGATACGCAGTATTTT
clone size: NA; V gene: TRBV2; D gene: TRBD2; J gene: TRBJ2-1; CDR3 protein: CASGWLADNEQFF; CDR3 DNA: TGTGCCAGCGGGTGGCTAGCGGACAATGAGCAGTTCTTC
clone size: NA; V gene: TRBV7-6; D gene: TRBD2; J gene: TRBJ2-4; CDR3 protein: CASSRGLGKNIQYF; CDR3 DNA: TGTGCCAGCAGCCGCGGACTAGGGAAAAACATTCAGTACTTC
clone size: NA; V gene: TRBV7-3; D gene: NA; J gene: TRBJ2-2; CDR3 protein: CASSLTQSGKLFF; CDR3 DNA: TGTGCCAGCAGCTTAACACAATCCGGGAAGCTGTTTTTT